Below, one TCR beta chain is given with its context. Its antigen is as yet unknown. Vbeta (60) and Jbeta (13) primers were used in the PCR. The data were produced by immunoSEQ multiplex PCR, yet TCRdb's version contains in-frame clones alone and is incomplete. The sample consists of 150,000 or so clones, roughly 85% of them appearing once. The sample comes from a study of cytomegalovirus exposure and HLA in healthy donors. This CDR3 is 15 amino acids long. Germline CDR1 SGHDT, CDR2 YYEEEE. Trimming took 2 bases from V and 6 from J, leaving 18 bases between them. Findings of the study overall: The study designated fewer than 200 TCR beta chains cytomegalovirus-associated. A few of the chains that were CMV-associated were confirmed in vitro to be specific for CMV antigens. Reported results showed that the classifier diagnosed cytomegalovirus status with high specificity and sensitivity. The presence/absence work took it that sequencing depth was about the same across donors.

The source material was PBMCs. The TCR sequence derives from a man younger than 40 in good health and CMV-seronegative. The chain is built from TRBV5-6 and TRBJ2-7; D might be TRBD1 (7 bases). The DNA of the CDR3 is TGTGCCAGCAGCTTCGAAGGAGGGGGCTATCGCGAGCAGTACTTC. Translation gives CASSFEGGGYREQYF.